The rows below give T cell receptor beta chains drawn from one sample of a study of human T cells and chemical hapten exposure. TCRdb analysed the RACE reads with MiXCR anew, one entry per CDR3 protein. There are 150,000 to 200,000 distinct CDR3 sequences in the sample; 14% occur only once, and about 1.7% lies in the top ten. The sample here was whole blood, taken in connection with sensitization to the hapten diphenylcyclopropenone (DPC). All receptors derive from a woman in her twenties or thirties with alopecia areata. Some clones in this sample may be carry-over from other donors' samples. CDR3s include the opening cysteine and the closing phenylalanine or tryptophan. Each record gives: CDR3 protein, CDR3 DNA, clone size, V gene, CDR3 length, D gene, J gene. D genes are given only for firm matches. Size is omitted from some rows. Given values are once, few, many or a class for expanded clones.

CDR3 protein: CSARDFRGSTDTQYF
CDR3 DNA: TGCAGTGCTAGAGACTTCAGGGGGAGCACAGATACGCAGTATTTT
clone size: -
V gene: TRBV20-1
CDR3 length: 15
D gene: TRBD1
J gene: TRBJ2-3

CDR3 protein: CASRPDAGRGGYTF
CDR3 DNA: TGTGCCAGCAGACCGGACGCCGGGAGAGGAGGCTACACCTTC
clone size: -
V gene: TRBV9
CDR3 length: 14
D gene: -
J gene: TRBJ1-2

CDR3 protein: CASSLSDSQETQYF
CDR3 DNA: TGTGCCAGCAGCTTATCGGACAGCCAAGAGACCCAGTACTTC
clone size: few
V gene: TRBV7-9
CDR3 length: 14
D gene: -
J gene: TRBJ2-5

CDR3 protein: CASSQEATNNYGYTF
CDR3 DNA: TGTGCCAGCAGCCAAGAGGCGACAAATAACTATGGCTACACCTTC
clone size: few
V gene: TRBV4-2
CDR3 length: 15
D gene: -
J gene: TRBJ1-2

CDR3 protein: CASSPGNSGSVYTGELFF
CDR3 DNA: TGTGCCAGCAGCCCGGGGAACAGCGGGAGCGTCTACACCGGGGAGCTGTTTTTT
clone size: -
V gene: TRBV4-2
CDR3 length: 18
D gene: TRBD2
J gene: TRBJ2-2

CDR3 protein: CASSLRPVGSQHYTF
CDR3 DNA: TGTGCCAGCAGCTTAAGGCCGGTGGGTTCACAGCACTACACCTTC
clone size: -
V gene: TRBV7-2
CDR3 length: 15
D gene: -
J gene: TRBJ1-2

CDR3 protein: CASSKGLAGGRETQYF
CDR3 DNA: TGTGCCAGCAGCAAGGGACTAGCGGGAGGAAGAGAGACCCAGTACTTC
clone size: many
V gene: TRBV5-8
CDR3 length: 16
D gene: TRBD2
J gene: TRBJ2-5

CDR3 protein: CASSWRRGGYEQYF
CDR3 DNA: TGTGCCAGCAGTTGGCGGCGAGGCGGCTACGAGCAGTACTTC
clone size: -
V gene: TRBV27
CDR3 length: 14
D gene: -
J gene: TRBJ2-7

CDR3 protein: CASMRGTGSNTGELFF
CDR3 DNA: TGTGCCAGCATGCGCGGGACAGGGTCGAACACCGGGGAGCTGTTTTTT
clone size: few
V gene: TRBV12-3/TRBV12-4
CDR3 length: 16
D gene: TRBD1
J gene: TRBJ2-2

CDR3 protein: CSARGGGYSTDTQYF
CDR3 DNA: TGCAGTGCTAGAGGAGGGGGTTATAGCACAGATACGCAGTATTTT
clone size: -
V gene: TRBV20-1
CDR3 length: 15
D gene: -
J gene: TRBJ2-3